These T cell receptor beta chains were read from a single sample in a study of Graves' ophthalmopathy and Graves' hyperthyroidism. One entry per CDR3 protein, called by TCRdb with MiXCR from the multiplex PCR reads. The data show 45,000 to 60,000 distinct CDR3 sequences, 45% to 55% seen once. Sequences were obtained from peripheral blood. Receptors were obtained from an adult woman with Graves' ophthalmopathy. Both conserved end residues are part of each CDR3. The D gene is left open where the match is weak. Not every row has a clone size; where given, it reads once, few, many or a size class.

J gene: TRBJ2-3; clone size: NA; V gene: TRBV6-5; D gene: TRBD1; CDR3 protein: CASTRPGQGTSTDTQYF; CDR3 DNA: TGTGCCAGCACACGGCCCGGACAGGGGACTAGCACAGATACGCAGTATTTT
J gene: TRBJ2-3; clone size: NA; V gene: TRBV7-3; D gene: TRBD2; CDR3 protein: CASTLAGGTDTQYF; CDR3 DNA: TGTGCCAGCACCCTAGCGGGAGGCACAGATACGCAGTATTTT
J gene: TRBJ2-5; clone size: medium-sized; V gene: TRBV25-1; D gene: NA; CDR3 protein: CASTQAGGETQYF; CDR3 DNA: TGTGCCTCAACCCAGGCGGGCGGGGAGACCCAGTACTTC
J gene: TRBJ2-7; clone size: many; V gene: TRBV12-3/TRBV12-4; D gene: NA; CDR3 protein: CASSLASSYEQYF; CDR3 DNA: TGTGCCAGCAGTTTAGCGTCCTCCTACGAGCAGTACTTC
J gene: TRBJ2-1; clone size: NA; V gene: TRBV20-1; D gene: NA; CDR3 protein: CSARDISDYNEQFF; CDR3 DNA: TGCAGTGCTAGAGATATATCGGACTACAATGAGCAGTTCTTC
J gene: TRBJ2-7; clone size: medium-sized; V gene: TRBV10-3; D gene: TRBD1; CDR3 protein: CAITSRQGSYEQYF; CDR3 DNA: TGTGCCATCACTAGCCGACAGGGGTCCTACGAGCAGTACTTC
J gene: TRBJ1-4; clone size: NA; V gene: TRBV5-1; D gene: NA; CDR3 protein: CASSSGREKLFF; CDR3 DNA: TGCGCCAGCAGCTCTGGACGGGAAAAACTGTTTTTT
J gene: TRBJ2-1; clone size: NA; V gene: TRBV19; D gene: NA; CDR3 protein: CASSVSRRIWSNEQFF; CDR3 DNA: TGTGCCAGTAGTGTCTCAAGGAGGATATGGAGTAATGAGCAGTTCTTC
J gene: TRBJ2-2; clone size: once; V gene: TRBV5-1; D gene: TRBD2; CDR3 protein: CASSTIAGAGGELFF; CDR3 DNA: TGCGCCAGCAGCACCATAGCGGGAGCGGGCGGGGAGCTGTTTTTT
J gene: TRBJ2-6; clone size: NA; V gene: TRBV3-1; D gene: TRBD2; CDR3 protein: CASSRLLAGGPLGGANVLTF; CDR3 DNA: TGTGCCAGCAGCCGATTACTAGCGGGAGGGCCTCTGGGAGGGGCCAACGTCCTGACTTTC
J gene: TRBJ2-7; clone size: medium-sized; V gene: TRBV20-1; D gene: TRBD1; CDR3 protein: CSAKGQDEQYF; CDR3 DNA: TGCAGTGCCAAGGGACAGGACGAGCAGTACTTC
J gene: TRBJ2-7; clone size: many; V gene: TRBV30; D gene: TRBD1; CDR3 protein: CAWSARDRPYEQYF; CDR3 DNA: TGTGCCTGGAGTGCGCGGGACAGGCCCTACGAGCAGTACTTC
J gene: TRBJ1-3; clone size: NA; V gene: TRBV12-3/TRBV12-4; D gene: NA; CDR3 protein: CASIITGGNTIYF; CDR3 DNA: TGTGCCAGCATCATCACGGGGGGAAACACCATATATTTT
J gene: TRBJ1-1; clone size: many; V gene: TRBV28; D gene: NA; CDR3 protein: CASTKSGTANTEAFF; CDR3 DNA: TGTGCCAGCACTAAATCTGGGACGGCCAACACTGAAGCTTTCTTT